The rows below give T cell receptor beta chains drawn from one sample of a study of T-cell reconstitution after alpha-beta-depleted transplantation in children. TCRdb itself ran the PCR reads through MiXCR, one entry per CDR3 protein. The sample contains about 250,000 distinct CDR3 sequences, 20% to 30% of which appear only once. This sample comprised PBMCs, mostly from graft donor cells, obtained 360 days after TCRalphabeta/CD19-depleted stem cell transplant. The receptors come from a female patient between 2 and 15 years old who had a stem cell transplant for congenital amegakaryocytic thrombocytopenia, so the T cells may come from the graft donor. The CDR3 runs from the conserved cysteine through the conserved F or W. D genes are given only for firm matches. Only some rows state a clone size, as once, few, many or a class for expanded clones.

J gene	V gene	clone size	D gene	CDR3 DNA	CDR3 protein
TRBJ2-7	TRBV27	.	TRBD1	TGTGCCAGCAGTACTCTGTCAGGGGGCTTTTCCTACGAGCAGTACTTC	CASSTLSGGFSYEQYF
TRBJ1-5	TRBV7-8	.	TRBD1	TGTGCCAGCAGCCCCGGACAGGGTGGGGGTCTGGGTCAGCCCCAGCATTTT	CASSPGQGGGLGQPQHF
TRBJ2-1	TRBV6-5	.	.	TGTGCCAGCAGTTACTTGGGTCGGGTTCCGGTTTCATCCCATGAGCAGTTCTTC	CASSYLGRVPVSSHEQFF
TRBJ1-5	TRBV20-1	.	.	TGCAGTGCCCGACGTTTCGGGGGCAATCAGCCCCAGCATTTT	CSARRFGGNQPQHF
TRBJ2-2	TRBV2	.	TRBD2	TGTGCCAGCATGCGGGAGATAGCCGGGGAGCTGTTTTTT	CASMREIAGELFF
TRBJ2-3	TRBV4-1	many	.	TGCGCCAGCAGCCAAGAAGGGGTACCTAGCACAGATACGCAGTATTTT	CASSQEGVPSTDTQYF
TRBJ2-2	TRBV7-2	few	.	TGTGCCAGCAGTCCCACCCCATTTGGCATCACCGGGGAGCTGTTTTTT	CASSPTPFGITGELFF
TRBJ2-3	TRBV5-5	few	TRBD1	TGTGCCAGCAGCAACCGACAGGGGGAAGGAACAGATACGCAGTATTTT	CASSNRQGEGTDTQYF
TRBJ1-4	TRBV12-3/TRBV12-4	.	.	TGTGCCAGCAGTCATGGATTCGGGGGTGGGAGCGAAAAACTGTTTTTT	CASSHGFGGGSEKLFF
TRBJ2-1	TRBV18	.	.	TGTGCCAGCTCACACGGGGGAAGCGGTAATGAGCAGTTCTTC	CASSHGGSGNEQFF
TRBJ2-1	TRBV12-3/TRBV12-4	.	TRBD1	TGTGCCAGCAGGGGGACAGCTTACAATGAGCAGTTCTTC	CASRGTAYNEQFF
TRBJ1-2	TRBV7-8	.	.	TGTGCCAGCAGCTTAGCGTTTAACTATGGCTACACCTTC	CASSLAFNYGYTF
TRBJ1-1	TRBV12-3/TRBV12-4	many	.	TGTGCCAGCAGTCTCATACAGCAAGAAGCTTTCTTT	CASSLIQQEAFF
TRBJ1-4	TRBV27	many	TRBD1	TGTGCCAGCAGATACAGGGGCCTTGGGGGTGAAAAACTGTTTTTT	CASRYRGLGGEKLFF
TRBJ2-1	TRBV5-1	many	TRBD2	TGCGCCAGCAGCTTGACTAGCGATGAGCAGTTCTTC	CASSLTSDEQFF
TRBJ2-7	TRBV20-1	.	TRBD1	TGCAGTGCTAATCCGGGACAGGGGGCTCGCGAGCAGTACTTC	CSANPGQGAREQYF
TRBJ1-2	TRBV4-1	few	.	TGCGCCAGCAGCCGGACCCTTGGAAACGGGTATGGCTACACCTTC	CASSRTLGNGYGYTF
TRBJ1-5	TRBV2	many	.	TGTGCCAGCAGTGAACCGAGAAATCAGCCCCAGCATTTT	CASSEPRNQPQHF
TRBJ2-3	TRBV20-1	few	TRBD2	TGCAGTGCTAGAGGGACTAGCGGGAATGGTATAGATACGCAGTATTTT	CSARGTSGNGIDTQYF
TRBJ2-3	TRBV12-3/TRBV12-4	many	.	TGCGCCAGCAGCTTGAGCGGGAGCACAGATACGCAGTATTTT	CASSLSGSTDTQYF
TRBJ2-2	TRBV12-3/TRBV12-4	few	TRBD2	TGTGCCAGCAGTCGGAGCGGGAGGTTCACCGGGGAGCTGTTTTTT	CASSRSGRFTGELFF
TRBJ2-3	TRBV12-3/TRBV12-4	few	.	TGTGCCAGCAGTTTAGCGGGGGGGCCGAGAGATACGCAGTATTTT	CASSLAGGPRDTQYF
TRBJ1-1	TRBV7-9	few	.	TGTGCCAGCAGCCCGTACGCGGGGGTGGGGAACACTGAAGCTTTCTTT	CASSPYAGVGNTEAFF
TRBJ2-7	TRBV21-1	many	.	TGTGCCAGCAGCTTAACAGGGACCTACGAGCAGTACTTC	CASSLTGTYEQYF
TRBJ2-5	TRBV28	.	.	TGTGCCAGCAGACCCCCGATGGAGGCTCGGGTAGAGACCCAGTACTTC	CASRPPMEARVETQYF
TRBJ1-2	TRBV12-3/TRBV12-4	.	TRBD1	TGTGCCAGCAGCTGGGGGACAGGCCCCTTCTATGGCTACACCTTC	CASSWGTGPFYGYTF